One sample yielded the 2 T cell receptor beta chains listed below, sequenced in a study of blood T cell repertoires in COVID-19. Assay used: immunoSEQ multiplex PCR; TCRdb lists only in-frame clones, some missing. The sample includes about 250,000 clones, about nine tenths of them seen just once. Sequencing input: PBMCs or T cells enriched from blood (not recorded which). All receptors derive from a woman in her 50s who had recovered from COVID-19.

V and J are TRBV7-2 and TRBJ2-5; TRBD2 matches 10 bases. Trimming removed 2 bases from V and 1 base from J; junction bases left unmatched: 7. This CDR3 contains 17 residues. Germline-derived CDR1 and CDR2 are SGHTA and FQGNSA. The CDR3 reads CASSLRTSGYAQETQYF. The CDR3 DNA reads TGTGCCAGCAGCTTACGGACTAGCGGTTACGCCCAAGAGACCCAGTACTTC.

CDR3 DNA: TGTGCCAGCAGTTATTTGGCGGGAGTGCACAATGAGCAGTTCTTC. Protein sequence: CASSYLAGVHNEQFF. The gene calls are TRBV6-5 and TRBJ2-1, with 7 bases fitting TRBD2. Germline V gene data show CDR1 as MNHEY and CDR2 as SVGAGI. Germline trimming cut 3 bases from V and 5 bases from J; bases unmatched to any gene: 7. The CDR3 loop spans 15 amino acids.